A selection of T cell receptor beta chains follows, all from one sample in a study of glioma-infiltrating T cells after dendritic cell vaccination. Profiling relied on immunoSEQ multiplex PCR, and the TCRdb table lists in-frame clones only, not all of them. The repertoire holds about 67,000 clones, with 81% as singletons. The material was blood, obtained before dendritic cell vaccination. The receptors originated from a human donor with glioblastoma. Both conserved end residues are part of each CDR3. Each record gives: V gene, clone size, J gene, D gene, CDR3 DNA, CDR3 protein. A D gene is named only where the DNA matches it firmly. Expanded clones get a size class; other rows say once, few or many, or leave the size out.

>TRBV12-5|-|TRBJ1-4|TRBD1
TGTGCTAGTGGTTTCTCCTCCGGGACAGGGTATTGGGAAAAACTGTTTTTT
CASGFSSGTGYWEKLFF
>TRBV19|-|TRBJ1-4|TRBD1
TGTGCCAGTAGTTCTCCCGGGACAGGCTTTGAAAAACTGTTTTTT
CASSSPGTGFEKLFF
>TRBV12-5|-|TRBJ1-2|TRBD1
TGTGCTAGTGGTTTGGTTTTCGGACAGGGGGTCGATGGCTACACCTTC
CASGLVFGQGVDGYTF
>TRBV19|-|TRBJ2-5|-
TGTGCCAGTAGTACGCGAGGACAGAGCCAAGAGACCCAGTACTTC
CASSTRGQSQETQYF
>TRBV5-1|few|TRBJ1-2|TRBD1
TGCGCCAGCAGCTCGACAGGGGGTGGCTACACCTTC
CASSSTGGGYTF
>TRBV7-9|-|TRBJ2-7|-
TGTGCCAGCAGCTTAGGTATTTCAGGGGAGGGCTCCTACGAGCAGTACTTC
CASSLGISGEGSYEQYF
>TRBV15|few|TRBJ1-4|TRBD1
TGTGCCACCAGCAGAGTCCGGGACAGGGAAAAACTGTTTTTT
CATSRVRDREKLFF
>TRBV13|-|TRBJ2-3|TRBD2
TGTGCCAGCAGCTTAGGACTAGCGGGGGGCACAGATACGCAGTATTTT
CASSLGLAGGTDTQYF
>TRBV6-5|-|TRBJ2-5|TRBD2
TGTGCCAGCAGCCATAGCGGGGGGACGGCAGAGACCCAGTACTTC
CASSHSGGTAETQYF
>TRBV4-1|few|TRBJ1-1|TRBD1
TGCGCCAGCAGCCAAGAGACAGGGGAGAAAGCTTTCTTT
CASSQETGEKAFF
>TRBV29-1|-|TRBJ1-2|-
TGCAGCGTTGAAAGGGCAGGGTATGGCTACACCTTC
CSVERAGYGYTF
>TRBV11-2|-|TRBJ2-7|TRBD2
TGTGCCAGCAGGTTGGGAGGGTCTACCTACGAGCAGTACTTC
CASRLGGSTYEQYF
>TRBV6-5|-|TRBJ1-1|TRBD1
TGTGCCAGCAGGCCGGGACAGGGTATTAGGACTGAAGCTTTCTTT
CASRPGQGIRTEAFF
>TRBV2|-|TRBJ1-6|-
TGTGCCAGCGGGGGGGCTCCCGGGGGTTCACCCCTCCACTTT
CASGGAPGGSPLHF
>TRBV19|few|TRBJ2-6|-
TGTGCCAGTAGTAGTGTTCAGGTCTCTGGGGCCAACGTCCTGACTTTC
CASSSVQVSGANVLTF
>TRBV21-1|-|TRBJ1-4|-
TGTGCCAGCAGCAAAGCGAGGGTACACTTTCCAACTAATGAAAAACTGTTTTTT
CASSKARVHFPTNEKLFF
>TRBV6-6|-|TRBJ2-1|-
TGTGCCAGCAGTTACTCGACCGGGACACCATACAATGAGCAGTTCTTC
CASSYSTGTPYNEQFF
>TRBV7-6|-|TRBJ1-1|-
TGTGCCAGCAGCTTAAGCCAGAACACTGAAGCTTTCTTT
CASSLSQNTEAFF
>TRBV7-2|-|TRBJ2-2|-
TGTGCCAGCAGCTTAGCGGGCCTGAACACCGGGGAGCTGTTTTTT
CASSLAGLNTGELFF
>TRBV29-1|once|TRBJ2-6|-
TGCAGCGTTCTTGGGGCCTCTGGGGCCAACGTCCTGACTTTC
CSVLGASGANVLTF
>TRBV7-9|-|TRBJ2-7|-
TGTGCCAGCAGCTTAGGGCTAGACTACGAGCAGTACTTC
CASSLGLDYEQYF
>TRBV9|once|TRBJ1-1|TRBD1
TGTGCCAGCAGCGTGGGACAGGGGGGACGAAGGACGGAAGCTTTCTTT
CASSVGQGGRRTEAFF
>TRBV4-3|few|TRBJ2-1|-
TGCGCCAGCAGCCAAGACTCTCCCCTTAGCTCCTACAATGAGCAGTTCTTC
CASSQDSPLSSYNEQFF
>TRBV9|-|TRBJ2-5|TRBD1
TGTGCCAGCAGCGTCGGTCAGGGGGTCCGAGAGACCCAGTACTTC
CASSVGQGVRETQYF
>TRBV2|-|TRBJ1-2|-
TGTGCCAGCAGGGTTAACCGGGAGGAGAACTATGGCTACACCTTC
CASRVNREENYGYTF
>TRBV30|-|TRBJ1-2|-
TGTGCCTGGAGGGCGGGCGCGGGGAGCACCTATGGCTACACCTTC
CAWRAGAGSTYGYTF
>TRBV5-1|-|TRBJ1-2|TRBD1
TGCGCCAGCAGCTTTACCGGGACAGGGGGTGGCTACACCTTC
CASSFTGTGGGYTF
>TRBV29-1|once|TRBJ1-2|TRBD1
TGCAGCGTTGAAGATTTGGGACAGGAGATCTATGGCTACACCTTC
CSVEDLGQEIYGYTF
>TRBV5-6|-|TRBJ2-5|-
TGTGCCAGCAGCTTGGCCAGAGGACTCCTACCTCAAGAGACCCAGTACTTC
CASSLARGLLPQETQYF
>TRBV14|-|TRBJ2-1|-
TGTGCCAGCAGCAAGGACTTCTACAATGAGCAGTTCTTC
CASSKDFYNEQFF
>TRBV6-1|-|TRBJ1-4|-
TGTGCCAGCAGAGAACAGGTCGCTCGTGAAAAACTGTTTTTT
CASREQVAREKLFF
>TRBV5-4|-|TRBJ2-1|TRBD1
TGTGCCAGCAGCCAGGGGGAGAGTTATGAGCAGTTCTTC
CASSQGESYEQFF
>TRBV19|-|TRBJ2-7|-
TGTGCCAGTAGTATTGAAGTTGGGCTGAGCGAGCAGTACTTC
CASSIEVGLSEQYF
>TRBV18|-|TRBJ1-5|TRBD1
TGTGCCAGCTCACCCGGACAGGGCGGTCTACAGCCCCAGCATTTT
CASSPGQGGLQPQHF
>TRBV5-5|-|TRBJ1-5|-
TGTGCCAGCAGCGATATTACGGGGTCGAATCAGCCCCAGCATTTT
CASSDITGSNQPQHF